The subject of this entry is one TCR beta chain. This entry is derived from a study of CD8 T cells in Susac syndrome. The multiple sclerosis control cohort comprised treatment-naive individuals presenting with stable or active relapsing-remitting disease. A quantity of about 0.5 to 1 ug RNA underwent reverse transcription using random hexamers. The TCR beta CDR3 was amplified by immunoSEQ multiplex PCR across 54 Vbeta, 13 Jbeta. Each CDR3 protein gets one entry after TCRdb re-called the immunoSEQ multiplex PCR reads with MiXCR. The data contain approximately 230,000 distinct CDR3 sequences, just under 95% of them singletons. V was shortened by 5 bases and J by 4 bases, with 17 bases between the two germline ends. The CDR3 runs 15 residues. CDR1 is MNHEY and CDR2 is SVGAGI in the germline V gene.

The specimen sequenced was CD4+ T cells from PBMCs. The rearrangement joins TRBV6-5 to TRBJ1-1; no firm D call. The TCR sequence derives from a human donor with multiple sclerosis. In DNA form, the CDR3 reads TGTGCCAGCAGTCTATACCTAGGAGGGATCACTGAAGCTTTCTTT. Protein product: CASSLYLGGITEAFF.